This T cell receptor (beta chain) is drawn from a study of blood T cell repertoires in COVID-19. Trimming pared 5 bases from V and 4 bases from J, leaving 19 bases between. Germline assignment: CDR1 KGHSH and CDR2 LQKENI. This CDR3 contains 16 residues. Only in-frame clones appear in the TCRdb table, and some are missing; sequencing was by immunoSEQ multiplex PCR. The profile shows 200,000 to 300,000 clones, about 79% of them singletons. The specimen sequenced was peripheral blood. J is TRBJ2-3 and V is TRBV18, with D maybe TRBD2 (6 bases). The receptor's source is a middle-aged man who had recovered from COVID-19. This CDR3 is CASSNYLGGLPDTQYF. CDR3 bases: TGTGCCAGCTCAAACTATCTGGGGGGACTTCCAGATACGCAGTATTTT.